Below, 17 T cell receptor beta chains from the same sample are listed, as sequenced in a study of sequential checkpoint blockade in melanoma. The method was immunoSEQ multiplex PCR; TCRdb's version includes in-frame clones alone and lacks a portion of them. Of around 19,000 clones listed, approximately 72% are singletons. Treatment specified: randomized to nivolumab then ipilimumab (arm A) or the reverse (arm B). The sample here was CD8+ T cells sorted from blood (inferred from file names), taken from a patient given nivolumab and ipilimumab in sequence. These TCRs come from a human donor with melanoma.

Turning to this clone: At one of its ends the junction is not consistent with the germline gene, which may arise from a read error. The rearrangement uses TRBV4-1 and TRBJ1-1; D ambiguous. Germline values: CDR1 MGHRA, CDR2 YSYEKL. The CDR3 spans 17 residues. This CDR3 is CASSQVEGAVANTEVFF. CDR3 bases: TGCGCCAGCAGCCAAGTGGAGGGCGCGGTGGCGAACACTGAAGTTTTCTTT.

In DNA, the CDR3 is TGTGCCAGCACCGGCGGTGGCCACGAGCAGTACTTC. Translation gives CASTGGGHEQYF. The J gene is TRBJ2-5, the V gene TRBV6-6; D gene ambiguous. The tail of the sequence fits TRBJ2-7 better, so the J call may be wrong. Per the germline V gene, CDR1 is MNHNY and CDR2 is SVGAGI (reference sequence). The CDR3 totals 12 residues.

This sequence joins TRBV5-6 and TRBJ1-2; 7 bases are shared with TRBD1. This CDR3 has 15 amino acids. The V gene end was trimmed by 4 bases and the J gene end by 2 bases; junction bases not matched to a gene: 8. CDR1 is SGHDT and CDR2 is YYEEEE in the germline V gene. In nucleotides, the CDR3 is TGTGCCAGCAGCCAAGCCGGGACAGTGAACTATGGCTACACCTTC. Encoded protein: CASSQAGTVNYGYTF.

The chain recombines TRBV9 with TRBJ1-1; no firm D call. There are 15 residues in the CDR3. V dropped 3 bases and J dropped 9 bases, with 21 bases sitting between them. Looked up from germline, CDR1 is SGDLS and CDR2 is YYNGEE. The CDR3 is CASSAGLFSDSKAFF. The DNA for the CDR3 is TGTGCCAGCAGCGCGGGGTTGTTTTCGGACTCAAAAGCTTTCTTT. Drawing the rest from reference TRBV9 and TRBJ1-1, the complete variable domain is DSGVTQTPKHLITATGQRVTLRCSPRSGDLSVYWYQQSLDQGLQFLIQYYNGEERAKGNILERFSAQQFPDLHSELNLSSLELGDSALYFCASSAGLFSDSKAFFGQGTRLTVV.

CDR3 loop: CASSTGSLSEAFF. CDR3 DNA sequence: TGTGCCAGTAGTACCGGGTCATTGAGTGAAGCTTTCTTT. The chain uses TRBV19 and TRBJ1-1; D is unclear. CDR1 and CDR2 from the germline V gene are LNHDA and SQIVND (reference sequence). Trimming shortened V by 4 bases and J by 7 bases, and 13 bases separated the two germline ends. The CDR3 sequence is 13 residues long.

The chain uses TRBV9 and TRBJ2-1, with TRBD2 matching over 10 bases. The V gene's germline CDR1 is SGDLS and CDR2 YYNGEE. The CDR3 has 17 amino acids. Trimming took 3 bases from V and 7 from J; bases not matched to a gene: 13. CDR3: CASSDYLAGDGKNEQFF. CDR3 bases: TGTGCCAGCAGCGACTACCTAGCGGGAGATGGCAAGAATGAGCAGTTCTTC.

The chain couples TRBV28 to TRBJ1-1; a possible D gene is TRBD1 (6 bases). Deletions cut 1 base from V and 1 base from J, with 10 bases between. This CDR3 contains 15 residues. The germline CDR1 and CDR2 sequences are MDHEN and SYDVKM. The CDR3 bases are TGTGCCAGCAGTTTATCGGGGGGCCCGAACACTGAAGCTTTCTTT. As protein: CASSLSGGPNTEAFF.

This clone has just a few counts. V and J are TRBV7-9 and TRBJ2-7, with a possible D match to TRBD2 (6 bases). This CDR3 region has 16 residues. Trimming pared 5 bases from V and 0 bases from J, leaving 17 bases between. Looked up from germline, CDR1 is SEHNR and CDR2 is FQNEAQ (reference sequence). The CDR3 spells CASSPSNKRASYEQYF. The CDR3 DNA reads as TGTGCCAGCAGCCCGAGTAATAAGCGGGCCTCCTACGAGCAGTACTTC.

This clone was seen a few times. V gene TRBV19 combines with J gene TRBJ1-5, with unresolved D. Trimming removed 3 bases from V and 0 bases from J, with 9 bases in between. The length of the CDR3 is 15 residues. Germline-derived CDR1 and CDR2 are LNHDA and SQIVND (reference sequence). The CDR3 reads CASSIQANSNQPQHF. In nucleotides, the CDR3 is TGTGCCAGTAGTATTCAAGCAAATAGCAATCAGCCCCAGCATTTT. Full variable domain (remainder filled in from reference TRBV19 and TRBJ1-5): DGGITQSPKYLFRKEGQNVTLSCEQNLNHDAMYWYRQDPGQGLRLIYYSQIVNDFQKGDIAEGYSVSREKKESFPLTVTSAQKNPTAFYLCASSIQANSNQPQHFGDGTRLSIL.

The J gene is TRBJ1-3, the V gene TRBV5-1; 7 bases fit TRBD1. CDR3 length: 17 residues. Trimming cost V 2 bases and J 1 base; bases outside gene matches: 9. From germline, CDR1 is SGHRS and CDR2 YFSETQ. CDR3 protein: CASSLPRDRESGNTIYF. Written as DNA, the CDR3 is TGCGCCAGCAGCTTACCCCGAGACAGGGAATCTGGAAACACCATATATTTT.

The chain links TRBV25-1 to TRBJ2-5, with TRBD1 identical over 8 bases. The closer fit of TRBJ2-7 to the DNA end suggests the J call may be wrong. Germline lookup yields CDR1 MGHDK and CDR2 SYGVNS. The CDR3 covers 15 residues. CDR3 amino acids: CASSEGQGFYYEQYF. The CDR3 coding sequence is TGTGCCAGCAGTGAAGGACAGGGCTTTTACTACGAGCAGTACTTC.

This chain's CDR3 is CASSPSGGDYGYTF. CDR3 bases: TGTGCCAGCAGCCCTAGCGGGGGTGACTATGGCTACACCTTC. The rearrangement uses TRBV9 and TRBJ1-2, with D possibly TRBD1 on 5 matching bases. With 4 bases removed from V and 3 bases from J, the gap between germline ends came to 13 bases. Germline lookup yields CDR1 SGDLS and CDR2 YYNGEE. The CDR3 is 14 residues long.

This sequence joins TRBV6-5 and TRBJ1-5, with TRBD1 matching over 9 bases. CDR1 and CDR2 from the germline V gene are MNHEY and SVGAGI. The CDR3 covers 15 residues. The J segment lost 1 base and the V segment lost 5 bases, leaving 3 bases of the junction unmatched. The CDR3, as DNA: TGTGCCAGCAGTCGGGGACAGGGAAGCAATCAGCCCCAGCATTTT. It encodes CASSRGQGSNQPQHF.

This clone was seen a few times. The chain recombines TRBV28 with TRBJ2-3; no reliable D call. The V gene lost 6 bases and the J gene lost 2 bases, with 6 bases spanning the gap. Germline CDR1 and CDR2: MDHEN and SYDVKM. CDR3 length: 12 residues. The CDR3 nucleotides are TGTGCCAGCAGACTCGACACAGATACGCAGTATTTT. This codes for CASRLDTDTQYF.

The chain has TRBV11-2 and TRBJ2-7; TRBD1 is a possible D gene (6 bases). The CDR3 is 15 amino acids. The germline V gene has CDR1 SGHAT and CDR2 FQNNGV. V was trimmed by 2 bases and J by 6 bases, leaving 17 bases between them. The CDR3 protein is CASSLNPGQQREQYF. The CDR3 region has the DNA TGTGCCAGCAGCTTAAATCCGGGACAACAGCGCGAGCAGTACTTC.

There are a few counts of this clone. This chain links TRBV7-9 with TRBJ2-7, with 9 bases that match TRBD1. Germline V lookup: CDR1 SEHNR, CDR2 FQNEAQ (reference sequence). The CDR3 length is 14 residues. V dropped 6 bases and J dropped 0; count of bases not matched to a gene: 3. The CDR3 is CASSWTGASYEQYF. CDR3 in DNA: TGTGCCAGCAGTTGGACAGGGGCCTCCTACGAGCAGTACTTC.

The rearrangement uses TRBV6-5 and TRBJ2-7; D is possibly TRBD1 (5 bases). The CDR3 spans 14 residues. Germline V gives CDR1 MNHEY, CDR2 SVGAGI. Trimming took off 5 bases at V and 6 bases at J, with 17 bases between the two ends. DNA for the CDR3: TGTGCCAGCAGTCAGGGCAGCGCAACGGGCGAGCAGTACTTC. As protein: CASSQGSATGEQYF.